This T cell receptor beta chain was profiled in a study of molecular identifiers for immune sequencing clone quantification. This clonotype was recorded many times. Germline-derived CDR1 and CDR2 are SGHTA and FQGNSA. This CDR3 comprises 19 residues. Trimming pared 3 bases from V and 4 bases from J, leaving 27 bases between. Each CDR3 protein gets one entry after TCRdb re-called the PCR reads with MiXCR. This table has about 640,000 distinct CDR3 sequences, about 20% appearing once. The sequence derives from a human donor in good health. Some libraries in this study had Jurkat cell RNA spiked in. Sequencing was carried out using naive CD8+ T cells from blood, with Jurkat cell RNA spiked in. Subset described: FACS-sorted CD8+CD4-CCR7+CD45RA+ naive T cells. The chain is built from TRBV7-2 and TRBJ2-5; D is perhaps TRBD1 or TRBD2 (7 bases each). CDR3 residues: CASSFILQGGGLLRETQYF. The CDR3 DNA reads TGTGCCAGCAGCTTCATCCTCCAGGGGGGGGGTCTACTGAGAGAGACCCAGTACTTC.